Below, one T cell receptor beta chain is given with its context. This specimen belongs to a study of cytomegalovirus exposure and HLA in healthy donors. The table came from immunoSEQ multiplex PCR; TCRdb's copy has only in-frame clones and leaves some out. The table has about 130,000 clones, approximately 84% seen once; the top ten hold around 27%. Germline V CDR1 and CDR2: SGHNT, YYREEE (reference sequence). The CDR3 has 16 residues. V lost 2 bases and J 2 bases, leaving 15 bases between the germline ends. The chain recombines TRBV5-4 with TRBJ2-3; weak D call: TRBD1 (5 bases). The source of this sequence is a man between 25 and 39 years old in good health and CMV-seropositive. The sequenced sample was PBMCs. The CDR3 bases are TGTGCCAGCAGCTTCCTGGTGGCAGGGCCCACAGATACGCAGTATTTT. Translated: CASSFLVAGPTDTQYF.